The present entry profiles one T cell receptor (beta chain) with its context. The assay was immunoSEQ multiplex PCR, and TCRdb's table has in-frame clones only and misses some. The sample lists about 160,000 clones, roughly 88% occurring once. V lost 0 bases and J lost 4, with 7 bases in between. The CDR3 totals 15 residues. Germline V gene lookup returns CDR1 LNHNV and CDR2 YYDKDF (reference sequence). This sample stems from a study of blood T cell repertoires in COVID-19. Sequencing input: peripheral blood. This TCR was recovered from a man aged 55-75 years who had recovered from COVID-19. The V gene is TRBV15, the J gene TRBJ1-6, with no clear D. CDR3 residues: CATSRESGYNSPLHF. The CDR3 DNA follows: TGTGCCACCAGCAGAGAGTCCGGGTATAATTCACCCCTCCACTTT.